This T cell receptor beta chain stems from a study of T-cell memory formation after mild COVID-19. Trimming took off 2 bases at V and 0 bases at J, with 11 bases between the two ends. Germline-derived CDR1 and CDR2 are MNHNS and SASEGT. The CDR3 loop spans 16 amino acids. This clonotype has only a few counts. TCRdb ran MiXCR on the 5' RACE reads and lists one entry per CDR3 protein. The table records roughly 500,000 distinct CDR3 sequences, 20% of them present only once. The clonotype comes from an adult woman who had mild COVID-19 (a few samples of this study predate the infection). Cell type and time point are not known. V usage is TRBV6-1 and J usage is TRBJ1-5; D remains unclear. The sample comprised PBMCs or a T cell subset sorted from them (not recorded which). CDR3 nucleotide sequence: TGTGCCAGCAGTGAAAGAGGATCCTATAGCAATCAGCCCCAGCATTTT. Its protein is CASSERGSYSNQPQHF.